Listed below are T cell receptor beta chains from one sample, sequenced in a study of identical twins. One entry per CDR3 protein, called by TCRdb with MiXCR from the 5' RACE reads. The data hold fewer than 250,000 distinct CDR3 sequences, with approximately 15% observed a single time. These data were also filed under a second study, of T cells expressing NK-cell markers.

Sequencing was done on a sample of CD8+ T cells sorted from blood. These receptors were collected from a woman aged 18-29 years in good health. Both conserved end residues are part of each CDR3. A D gene is named only where the DNA matches it firmly. Clone size appears in some rows only: once, few, many, or a class for an expanded clone.

few	TRBV5-1	TRBJ2-1	-	CASSYSVPYNEQFF	TGCGCCAGCAGCTATAGCGTGCCCTACAATGAGCAGTTCTTC
-	TRBV7-8	TRBJ2-1	-	CASSLGGGASEQFF	TGTGCCAGCAGCTTAGGGGGTGGGGCCAGCGAGCAGTTCTTC
-	TRBV5-5	TRBJ2-1	-	CASSLDVVNEQFF	TGTGCCAGCAGCTTAGACGTTGTCAATGAGCAGTTCTTC
few	TRBV9	TRBJ2-2	TRBD1	CASSGGTGGAPGELFF	TGTGCCAGCAGCGGCGGGACAGGGGGCGCCCCCGGGGAGCTGTTTTTT
-	TRBV7-9	TRBJ2-1	-	CASSLTRTGNEQFF	TGTGCCAGCAGCTTAACCCGGACTGGCAATGAGCAGTTCTTC
-	TRBV6-1	TRBJ1-2	-	CASSHNPTAYGYTF	TGTGCCAGCAGCCACAACCCGACAGCCTATGGCTACACCTTC
few	TRBV20-1	TRBJ2-1	-	CSARNGLSSYNEQFF	TGCAGTGCTAGAAACGGACTGAGCTCCTACAATGAGCAGTTCTTC
-	TRBV5-1	TRBJ2-1	TRBD2	CASSLGSGSNEQFF	TGCGCCAGCAGCTTGGGTAGCGGGAGCAACGAGCAGTTCTTC
-	TRBV12-3/TRBV12-4	TRBJ1-1	-	CASGWGTEAFF	TGTGCCAGTGGGTGGGGGACTGAAGCTTTCTTT
-	TRBV7-6	TRBJ2-1	TRBD1	CASSLGTDYNEQFF	TGTGCCAGCAGCTTGGGGACAGACTACAATGAGCAGTTCTTC
-	TRBV19	TRBJ1-1	TRBD1	CASTTMDRAMNTEAFF	TGTGCCAGTACCACAATGGACAGGGCAATGAACACTGAAGCTTTCTTT
-	TRBV11-2	TRBJ2-3	TRBD2	CASSILLAGGPGTDTQYF	TGTGCCAGCAGCATCCTCCTAGCGGGAGGGCCTGGGACAGATACGCAGTATTTT
few	TRBV7-2	TRBJ2-3	TRBD2	CASRPELARYEDTQYF	TGTGCCAGCAGACCCGAACTAGCGCGGTATGAGGATACGCAGTATTTT
few	TRBV20-1	TRBJ2-7	TRBD2	CSARSTSGSSYEQYF	TGCAGTGCTAGATCGACTAGCGGGAGCTCCTACGAGCAGTACTTC
-	TRBV7-6	TRBJ2-1	TRBD2	CASSPGGASGIKYNEQFF	TGTGCCAGCAGCCCCGGCGGGGCTAGCGGGATAAAATACAATGAGCAGTTCTTC
few	TRBV7-8	TRBJ2-1	TRBD2	CASSLGVAGGHNEQFF	TGTGCCAGCAGCTTAGGCGTGGCGGGGGGACACAATGAGCAGTTCTTC
few	TRBV30	TRBJ2-7	TRBD1	CAWSDDRGRDEQYF	TGTGCCTGGAGTGATGACAGGGGTCGAGACGAGCAGTACTTC
-	TRBV12-3/TRBV12-4	TRBJ2-1	-	CASSLSRDTSYNEQFF	TGTGCCAGCAGTCTATCCCGGGATACCTCCTACAATGAGCAGTTCTTC
-	TRBV29-1	TRBJ2-1	TRBD2	CSVEGTSGGAYNEQFF	TGCAGCGTTGAAGGGACTAGCGGGGGGGCATACAATGAGCAGTTCTTC
many	TRBV20-1	TRBJ2-2	-	CSARDIARENTGELFF	TGCAGTGCTAGAGATATCGCGCGGGAGAACACCGGGGAGCTGTTTTTT
-	TRBV30	TRBJ1-5	-	CAWSRDGRGKPQHF	TGTGCCTGGAGCCGAGACGGGCGGGGAAAGCCCCAGCATTTT
few	TRBV9	TRBJ2-1	TRBD2	CASSVDAGGVGNEQFF	TGTGCCAGCAGCGTAGATGCGGGGGGCGTGGGGAATGAGCAGTTCTTC
few	TRBV7-2	TRBJ2-3	TRBD2	CASSRGTSGNTDTQYF	TGTGCCAGCAGCCGCGGGACTAGCGGAAACACAGATACGCAGTATTTT
-	TRBV20-1	TRBJ2-7	TRBD1	CSARDLGTGGEEQYF	TGCAGTGCTAGAGATCTTGGGACAGGGGGCGAGGAGCAGTACTTC
-	TRBV27	TRBJ2-3	TRBD1	CASSFTGGASDTQYF	TGTGCCAGCAGTTTTACAGGGGGTGCATCAGATACGCAGTATTTT
few	TRBV20-1	TRBJ2-3	-	CAWKYTDTQYF	TGTGCGTGGAAATACACAGATACGCAGTATTTT
-	TRBV6-5	TRBJ1-3	-	CATIVGNTIYF	TGTGCCACCATAGTTGGAAACACCATATATTTT
-	TRBV29-1	TRBJ2-5	-	CSERGEETQYF	TGCAGCGAAAGGGGAGAGGAGACCCAGTACTTC
-	TRBV20-1	TRBJ2-3	-	CSARDRQDPNRADTQYF	TGCAGTGCTAGAGATCGCCAGGACCCAAATCGGGCAGATACGCAGTATTTT